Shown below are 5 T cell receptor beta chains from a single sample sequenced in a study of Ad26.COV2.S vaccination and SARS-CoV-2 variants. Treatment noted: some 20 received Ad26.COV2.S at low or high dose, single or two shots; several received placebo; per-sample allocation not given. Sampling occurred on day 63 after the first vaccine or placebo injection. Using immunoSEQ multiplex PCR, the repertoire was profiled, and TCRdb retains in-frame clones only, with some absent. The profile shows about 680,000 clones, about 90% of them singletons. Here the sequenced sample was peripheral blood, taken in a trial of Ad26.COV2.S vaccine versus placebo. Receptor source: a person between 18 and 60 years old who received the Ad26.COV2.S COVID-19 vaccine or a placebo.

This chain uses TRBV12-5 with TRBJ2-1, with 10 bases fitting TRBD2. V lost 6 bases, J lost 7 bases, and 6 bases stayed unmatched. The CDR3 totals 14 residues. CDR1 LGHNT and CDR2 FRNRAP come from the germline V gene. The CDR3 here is CASGPSGGPNEQFF. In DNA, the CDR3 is TGTGCTAGTGGCCCTAGCGGGGGACCTAATGAGCAGTTCTTC.

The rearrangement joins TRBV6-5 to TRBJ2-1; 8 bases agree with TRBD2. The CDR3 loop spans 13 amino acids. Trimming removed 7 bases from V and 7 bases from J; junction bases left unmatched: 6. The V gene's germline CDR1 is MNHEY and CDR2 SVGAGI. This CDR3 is CASMASGWNEQFF. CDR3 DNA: TGTGCCAGCATGGCTAGCGGGTGGAATGAGCAGTTCTTC.

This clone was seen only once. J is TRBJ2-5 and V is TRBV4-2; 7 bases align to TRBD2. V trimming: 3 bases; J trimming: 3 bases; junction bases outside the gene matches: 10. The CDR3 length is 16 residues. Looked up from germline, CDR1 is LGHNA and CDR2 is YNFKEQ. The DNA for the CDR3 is TGTGCCAGCAGCCAGGACGGGTGGGCGGGGGAAGAGACCCAGTACTTC. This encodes CASSQDGWAGEETQYF.

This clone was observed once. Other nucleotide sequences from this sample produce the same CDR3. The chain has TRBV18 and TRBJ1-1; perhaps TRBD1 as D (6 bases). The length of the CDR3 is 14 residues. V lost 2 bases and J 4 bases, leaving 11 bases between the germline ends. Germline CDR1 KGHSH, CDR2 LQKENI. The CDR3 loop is CASSPSEGGTEAFF. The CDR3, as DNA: TGTGCCAGCTCACCAAGTGAAGGGGGCACTGAAGCTTTCTTT.

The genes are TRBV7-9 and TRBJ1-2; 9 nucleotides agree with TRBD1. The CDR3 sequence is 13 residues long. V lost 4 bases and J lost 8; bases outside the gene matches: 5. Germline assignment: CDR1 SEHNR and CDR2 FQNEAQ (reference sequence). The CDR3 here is CASSSTGGGGYTF. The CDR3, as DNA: TGTGCCAGCAGCTCGACAGGGGGAGGGGGCTACACCTTC.